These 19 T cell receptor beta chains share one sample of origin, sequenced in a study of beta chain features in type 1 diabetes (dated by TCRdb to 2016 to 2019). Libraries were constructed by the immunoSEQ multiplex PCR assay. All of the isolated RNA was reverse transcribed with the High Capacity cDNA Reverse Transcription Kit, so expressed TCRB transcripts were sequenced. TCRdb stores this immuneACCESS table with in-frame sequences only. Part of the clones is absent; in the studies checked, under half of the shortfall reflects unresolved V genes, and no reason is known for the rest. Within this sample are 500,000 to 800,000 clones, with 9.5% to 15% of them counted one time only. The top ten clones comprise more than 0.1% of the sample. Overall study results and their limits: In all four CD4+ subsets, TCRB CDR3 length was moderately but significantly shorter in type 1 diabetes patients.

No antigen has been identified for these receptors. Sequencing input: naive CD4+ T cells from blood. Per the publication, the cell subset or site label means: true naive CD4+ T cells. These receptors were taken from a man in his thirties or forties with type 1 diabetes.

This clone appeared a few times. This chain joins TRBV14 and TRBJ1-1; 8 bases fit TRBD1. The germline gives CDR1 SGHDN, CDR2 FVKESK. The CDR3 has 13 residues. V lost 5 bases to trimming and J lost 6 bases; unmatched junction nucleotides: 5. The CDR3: CASSARGLSEAFF. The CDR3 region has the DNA TGTGCCAGCAGCGCCAGGGGGCTATCTGAAGCTTTCTTT.

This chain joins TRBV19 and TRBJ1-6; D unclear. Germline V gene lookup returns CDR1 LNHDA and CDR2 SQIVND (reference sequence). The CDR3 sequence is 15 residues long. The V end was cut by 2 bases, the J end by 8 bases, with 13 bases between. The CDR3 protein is CASSIPGGGDSPLHF. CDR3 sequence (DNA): TGTGCCAGTAGTATACCGGGAGGAGGAGATTCACCCCTCCACTTT.

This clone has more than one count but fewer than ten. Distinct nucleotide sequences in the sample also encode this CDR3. The CDR3 loop is CASSLYNEQFF. In DNA, the CDR3 is TGTGCCAGCAGCCTGTACAATGAGCAGTTCTTC. The chain is built from TRBV6-5 and TRBJ2-1; D gene uncertain. Germline CDR1 is MNHEY and CDR2 is SVGAGI. V lost 6 bases to trimming and J lost 4 bases, with 4 bases between them. The CDR3 spans 11 residues.

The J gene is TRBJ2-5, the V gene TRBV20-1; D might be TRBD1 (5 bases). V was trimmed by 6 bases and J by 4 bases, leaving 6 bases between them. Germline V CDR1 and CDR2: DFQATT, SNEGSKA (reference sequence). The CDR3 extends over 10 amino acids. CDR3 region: CSADRETQYF. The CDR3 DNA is TGCAGTGCCGACAGAGAGACCCAGTACTTC.

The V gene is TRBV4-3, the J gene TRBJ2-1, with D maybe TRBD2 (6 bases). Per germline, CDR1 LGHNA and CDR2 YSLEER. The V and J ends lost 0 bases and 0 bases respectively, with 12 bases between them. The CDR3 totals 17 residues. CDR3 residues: CASSQDGRGFSYNEQFF. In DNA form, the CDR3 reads TGCGCCAGCAGCCAAGATGGGCGGGGCTTCTCCTACAATGAGCAGTTCTTC.

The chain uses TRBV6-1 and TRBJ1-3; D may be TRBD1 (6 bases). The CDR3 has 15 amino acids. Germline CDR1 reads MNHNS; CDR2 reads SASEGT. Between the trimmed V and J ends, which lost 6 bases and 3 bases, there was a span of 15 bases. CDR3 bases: TGTGCCAGCAGCCCCGACAGGTGGAATGGAAACACCATATATTTT. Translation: CASSPDRWNGNTIYF.

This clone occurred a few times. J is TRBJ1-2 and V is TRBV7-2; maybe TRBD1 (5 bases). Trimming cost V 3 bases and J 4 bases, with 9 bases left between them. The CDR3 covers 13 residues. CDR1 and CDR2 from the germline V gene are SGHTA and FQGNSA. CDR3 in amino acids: CASSFRDAYGYTF. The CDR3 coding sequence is TGTGCCAGCAGCTTCCGGGACGCCTATGGCTACACCTTC.

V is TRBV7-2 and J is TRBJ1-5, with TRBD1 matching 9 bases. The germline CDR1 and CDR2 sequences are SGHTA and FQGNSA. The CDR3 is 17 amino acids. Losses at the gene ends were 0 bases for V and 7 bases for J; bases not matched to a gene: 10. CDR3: CASSLALGQGTHQPQHF. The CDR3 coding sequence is TGTGCCAGCAGCTTAGCTTTGGGACAGGGTACTCACCAGCCCCAGCATTTT.

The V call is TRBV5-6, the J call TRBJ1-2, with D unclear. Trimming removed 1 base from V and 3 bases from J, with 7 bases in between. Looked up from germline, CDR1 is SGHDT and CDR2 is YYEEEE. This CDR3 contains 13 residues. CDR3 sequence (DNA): TGTGCCAGCAGCTTGCTGTCAGACTATGGCTACACCTTC. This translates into CASSLLSDYGYTF.

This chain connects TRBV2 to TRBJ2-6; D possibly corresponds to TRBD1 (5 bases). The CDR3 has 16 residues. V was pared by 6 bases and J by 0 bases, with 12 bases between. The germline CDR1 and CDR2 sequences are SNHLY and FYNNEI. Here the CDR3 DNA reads TGTGCCAGCAGCAGGGATTCCTTCTCTGGGGCCAACGTCCTGACTTTC. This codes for CASSRDSFSGANVLTF. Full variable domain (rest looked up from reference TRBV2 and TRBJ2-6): EPEVTQTPSHQVTQMGQEVILRCVPISNHLYFYWYRQILGQKVEFLVSFYNNEISEKSEIFDDQFSVERPDGSNFTLKIRSTKLEDSAMYFCASSRDSFSGANVLTFGAGSRLTVL.

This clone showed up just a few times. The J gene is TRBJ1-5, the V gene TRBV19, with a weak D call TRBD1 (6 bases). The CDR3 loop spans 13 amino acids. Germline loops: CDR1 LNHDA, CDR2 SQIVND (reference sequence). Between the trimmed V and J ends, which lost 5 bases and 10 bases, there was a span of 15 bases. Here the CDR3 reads CASSSHRAQPQHF. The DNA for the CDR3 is TGTGCCAGTAGTTCGCACAGGGCCCAACCCCAGCATTTT.

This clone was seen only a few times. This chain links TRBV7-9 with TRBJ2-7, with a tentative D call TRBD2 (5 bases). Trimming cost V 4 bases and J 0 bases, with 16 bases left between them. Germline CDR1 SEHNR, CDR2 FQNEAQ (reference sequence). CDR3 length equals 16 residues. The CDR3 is CASSSLGIKSSYEQYF. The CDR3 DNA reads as TGTGCCAGCAGCTCACTAGGGATAAAGAGCTCCTACGAGCAGTACTTC.

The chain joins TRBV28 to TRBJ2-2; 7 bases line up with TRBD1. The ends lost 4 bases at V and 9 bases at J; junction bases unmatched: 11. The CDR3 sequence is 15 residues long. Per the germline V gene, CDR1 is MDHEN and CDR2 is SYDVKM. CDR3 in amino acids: CASSSYNRGVWELFF. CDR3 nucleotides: TGTGCCAGCAGTTCGTACAACAGGGGTGTTTGGGAGCTGTTTTTT.

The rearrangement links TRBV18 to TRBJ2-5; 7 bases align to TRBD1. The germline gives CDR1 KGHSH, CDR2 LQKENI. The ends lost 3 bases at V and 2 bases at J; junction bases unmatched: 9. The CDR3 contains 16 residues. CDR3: CASSPRSGTEQETQYF. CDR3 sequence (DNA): TGTGCCAGCTCACCTCGATCCGGGACAGAGCAAGAGACCCAGTACTTC.

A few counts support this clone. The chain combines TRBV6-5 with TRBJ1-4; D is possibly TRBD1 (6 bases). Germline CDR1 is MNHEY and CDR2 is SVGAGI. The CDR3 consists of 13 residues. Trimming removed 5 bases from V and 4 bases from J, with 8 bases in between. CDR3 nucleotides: TGTGCCAGCAGTAAACAGGGTAATGAAAAACTGTTTTTT. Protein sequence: CASSKQGNEKLFF.

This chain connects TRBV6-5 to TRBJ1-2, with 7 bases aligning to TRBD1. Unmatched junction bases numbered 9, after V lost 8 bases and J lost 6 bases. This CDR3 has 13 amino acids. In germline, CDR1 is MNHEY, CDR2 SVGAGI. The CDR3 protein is CASAWDSFNGYTF. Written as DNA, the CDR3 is TGTGCCAGCGCCTGGGACAGTTTCAATGGCTACACCTTC.

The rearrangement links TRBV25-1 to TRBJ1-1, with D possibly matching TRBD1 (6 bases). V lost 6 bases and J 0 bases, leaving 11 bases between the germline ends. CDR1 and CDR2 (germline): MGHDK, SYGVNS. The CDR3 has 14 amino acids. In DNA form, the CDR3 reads TGTGCCAGCAGAGCTACAGGGATGAACACTGAAGCTTTCTTT. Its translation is CASRATGMNTEAFF.

The CDR3 reads CASSRPTEVNEKLFF. In nucleotides, the CDR3 is TGTGCCAGCAGCCGACCGACAGAAGTTAATGAAAAACTGTTTTTT. V and J are TRBV14 and TRBJ1-4; tentative D call: TRBD1 (5 bases). This CDR3 has 15 residues. Germline V gene lookup returns CDR1 SGHDN and CDR2 FVKESK. The V gene lost 4 bases and the J gene lost 4 bases, with 13 bases spanning the gap.

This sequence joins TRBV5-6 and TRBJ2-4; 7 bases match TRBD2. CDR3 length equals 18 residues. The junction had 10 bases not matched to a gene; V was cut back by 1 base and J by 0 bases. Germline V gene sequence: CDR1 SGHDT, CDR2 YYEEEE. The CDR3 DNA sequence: TGTGCCAGCAGCTTGAACCTGGCGGGAGTAGTAGCCAAAAACATTCAGTACTTC. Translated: CASSLNLAGVVAKNIQYF.